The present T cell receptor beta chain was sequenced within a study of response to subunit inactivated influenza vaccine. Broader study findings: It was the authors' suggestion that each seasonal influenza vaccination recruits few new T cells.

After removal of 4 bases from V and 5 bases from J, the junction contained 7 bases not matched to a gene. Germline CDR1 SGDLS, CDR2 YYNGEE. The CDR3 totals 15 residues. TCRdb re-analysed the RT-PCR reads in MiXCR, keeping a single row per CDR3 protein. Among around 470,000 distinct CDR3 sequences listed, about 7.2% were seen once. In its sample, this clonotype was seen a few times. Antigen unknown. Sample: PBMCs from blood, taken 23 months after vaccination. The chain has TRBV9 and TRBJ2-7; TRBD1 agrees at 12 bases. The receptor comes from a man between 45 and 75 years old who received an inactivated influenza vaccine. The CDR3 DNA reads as TGTGCCAGCAGCCCGACCGGGACAGGGGGCGACGAGCAGTACTTC. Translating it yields CASSPTGTGGDEQYF.